Presented here are 22 T cell receptor beta chains from one specimen sequenced in a study of T cell responses to AZD1222 COVID-19 vaccine. Data came from immunoSEQ multiplex PCR; TCRdb stores just in-frame clones and leaves some out. The data hold around 50,000 clones, with around 84% observed a single time. The material was peripheral blood, obtained on day 0 of AZD1222 vaccination. These TCRs come from an adult in good health.

The table lists this clone with a few counts. This chain links TRBV4-1 with TRBJ1-4; D gene ambiguous. The CDR3 loop spans 13 amino acids. Trimming removed 4 bases at V and 11 bases at J, with 14 bases between. Germline V gene sequence: CDR1 MGHRA, CDR2 YSYEKL. The CDR3 region has the DNA TGCGCCAGCAGCCGAGGACGGAAGGAGAAACTGTTTTTT. It is translated as CASSRGRKEKLFF.

This chain uses TRBV5-1 with TRBJ1-1; 8 bases align to TRBD1. The junction had 4 bases not matched to a gene; V was cut back by 2 bases and J by 4 bases. The V gene's germline CDR1 is SGHRS and CDR2 YFSETQ. The CDR3 covers 14 residues. This CDR3 reads CASSFQGAGTEAFF. CDR3 sequence (DNA): TGCGCCAGCAGCTTCCAGGGGGCGGGCACTGAAGCTTTCTTT.

The rearrangement uses TRBV5-6 and TRBJ2-1; 7 bases are a match to TRBD1. From germline, CDR1 is SGHDT and CDR2 YYEEEE. The junction had 7 bases not matched to a gene; V was cut back by 4 bases and J by 0 bases. The CDR3 contains 16 residues. The CDR3 DNA reads TGTGCCAGCAGCGACACCTACAGGGGCTCCTACAATGAGCAGTTCTTC. It specifies CASSDTYRGSYNEQFF. Variable domain in full (rest from reference TRBV5-6 and TRBJ2-1): DAGVTQSPTHLIKTRGQQVTLRCSPKSGHDTVSWYQQALGQGPQFIFQYYEEEERQRGNFPDRFSGHQFPNYSSELNVNALLLGDSALYLCASSDTYRGSYNEQFFGPGTRLTVL.

In this sample, this clone turned up once. The V call is TRBV6-4, the J call TRBJ2-1, with 7 nucleotides matching TRBD2. V lost 4 bases, J lost 8 bases, and 11 bases stayed unmatched. CDR3 length equals 15 residues. CDR1 is MRHNA and CDR2 is SNTAGT in the germline V gene. In nucleotides, the CDR3 is TGTGCCAGCAGTGCCATGGGAGGGAGAAACCATGAGCAGTTCTTC. Its protein product is CASSAMGGRNHEQFF.

The CDR3 coding sequence is TGTGCCAGCAGCCAAACTCGGGGGCAGCGAGCTTTCTTT. Residues: CASSQTRGQRAFF. J is TRBJ1-1 and V is TRBV3-1 (or the pseudogene TRBV3-2); D perhaps matches TRBD1 (6 bases). V lost 2 bases to trimming and J lost 10 bases, with 14 bases between them. The CDR3 covers 13 residues. Germline V gene data show CDR1 as LGHDT and CDR2 as YNNKEL (reference sequence).

A note on this clone: One junction end does not reproduce the germline sequence, and a read error may be involved. The chain has TRBV6-5 and TRBJ1-1; 7 bases agree with TRBD1. CDR1 and CDR2 (germline): MNHEY, SVGAGI. There are 12 residues in the CDR3. CDR3 loop: CASSTTGTGAFF. DNA for the CDR3: TGTGCCAGCAGTACGACAGGGACTGGAGCTTTCTTT.

This clone was detected once. The chain has TRBV2 and TRBJ1-1; D is unresolved. V was pared by 4 bases and J by 3 bases, with 6 bases between. The germline CDR1 and CDR2 sequences are SNHLY and FYNNEI. CDR3 length: 12 amino acids. This chain's CDR3 is CASSVSYTEAFF. The CDR3 region has the DNA TGTGCCAGCAGTGTGAGCTACACTGAAGCTTTCTTT.

The J gene is TRBJ2-7, the V gene TRBV7-8; D is perhaps TRBD1 (6 bases). Trimming stripped 4 bases from V and 5 bases from J, with 12 bases between. CDR1 and CDR2 from the germline V gene are SGHVS and FQNEAQ. The CDR3 extends over 13 amino acids. The CDR3 DNA reads TGTGCCAGCAGCTCGCAGGGGTATAACGAGCAGTACTTC. It yields the protein CASSSQGYNEQYF.

V is TRBV27 and J is TRBJ1-1, with D maybe TRBD1 (6 bases). The V gene lost 6 bases and the J gene lost 3 bases, with 20 bases spanning the gap. Germline-derived CDR1 and CDR2 are MNHEY and SMNVEV (reference sequence). The CDR3 covers 16 residues. The CDR3 DNA reads as TGTGCCAGCAGCCGCCCCCCGACAGGTCTGGACACTGAAGCTTTCTTT. This gives the protein CASSRPPTGLDTEAFF.

The chain employs TRBV11-3 and TRBJ1-6; TRBD1 aligns across 12 bases. V dropped 3 bases and J dropped 7; count of bases not matched to a gene: 10. The CDR3 totals 18 residues. Per the germline V gene, CDR1 is SGHNT and CDR2 is YENEEA. CDR3 sequence reads: CASSFRDRGQEGNSPLHF. CDR3 coding DNA: TGTGCCAGCAGCTTCCGGGACAGGGGGCAAGAGGGGAATTCACCCCTCCACTTT.

This clone was seen only a few times. The rearrangement uses TRBV3-1 (or the pseudogene TRBV3-2) and TRBJ2-1, with 7 positions matching TRBD2. This CDR3 is built from 15 residues. V shed 2 bases, J shed 3 bases, and the junction held 4 bases outside the gene matches. The germline V gene has CDR1 LGHDT and CDR2 YNNKEL (reference sequence). The CDR3 loop reads CASSQPTSSYNEQFF. CDR3 nucleotide sequence: TGTGCCAGCAGCCAACCGACTAGCAGCTACAATGAGCAGTTCTTC.

The V gene is TRBV7-2, the J gene TRBJ1-3, with TRBD1 matching over 10 bases. Per the germline V gene, CDR1 is SGHTA and CDR2 is FQGNSA. This CDR3 has 14 residues. The J segment lost 6 bases and the V segment lost 6 bases, leaving 5 bases of the junction unmatched. CDR3 sequence (DNA): TGTGCCAGCAGGCGGGACAGGGGAAAAAACACCATATATTTT. This codes for CASRRDRGKNTIYF. Full variable domain (missing parts from reference TRBV7-2 and TRBJ1-3): GAGVSQSPSNKVTEKGKDVELRCDPISGHTALYWYRQSLGQGLEFLIYFQGNSAPDKSGLPSDRFSAERTGGSVSTLTIQRTQQEDSAVYLCASRRDRGKNTIYFGEGSWLTVV.

This rearrangement joins TRBV19 to TRBJ2-7; 9 positions agree with TRBD2. The CDR3 has 15 residues. Germline assignment: CDR1 LNHDA and CDR2 SQIVND (reference sequence). V was pared by 8 bases and J by 2 bases, with 10 bases of the junction left unmatched. The CDR3 is CASVRTAGGPYEQYF. The CDR3 region has the DNA TGTGCCAGTGTCCGGACCGCGGGAGGGCCCTACGAGCAGTACTTC.

This rearrangement joins TRBV20-1 to TRBJ2-5; a weak D match, TRBD1 (5 bases). This CDR3 region has 13 residues. Germline CDR1 and CDR2: DFQATT and SNEGSKA (reference sequence). V lost 3 bases and J lost 5, with 13 bases in between. CDR3 nucleotides: TGCAGTGCTAGTCTCAGGGCCCGGGAGACCCAGTACTTC. The encoded protein is CSASLRARETQYF.

This clone occurred a few times. The chain is built from TRBV2 and TRBJ1-1; perhaps TRBD1 as D (5 bases). This CDR3 region has 17 residues. Between the trimmed V and J ends, which lost 1 base and 5 bases, there was a span of 20 bases. The V gene's germline CDR1 is SNHLY and CDR2 FYNNEI. The CDR3 sequence is CASSEGTGGIRGTEAFF. In DNA form, the CDR3 reads TGTGCCAGCAGTGAAGGGACCGGGGGTATTCGGGGGACTGAAGCTTTCTTT.

The chain is built from TRBV5-1 and TRBJ2-7, with no clear D. The germline CDR1 and CDR2 sequences are SGHRS and YFSETQ. The CDR3 has 13 residues. V was shortened by 0 bases and J by 3 bases, with 7 bases between the two germline ends. In DNA form, the CDR3 reads TGCGCCAGCAGCTTGGCTGGAAACTACGAGCAGTACTTC. Its protein is CASSLAGNYEQYF.

J is TRBJ1-2 and V is TRBV19; tentatively, D is TRBD1 (6 bases). With 3 bases removed from V and 4 bases from J, the gap between germline ends came to 12 bases. Germline-derived CDR1 and CDR2 are LNHDA and SQIVND (reference sequence). This CDR3 comprises 14 residues. The chain's CDR3 is CASSIRQGPYGYTF. DNA for the CDR3: TGTGCCAGTAGTATTCGGCAGGGGCCCTATGGCTACACCTTC. Variable domain in full (rest from reference TRBV19 and TRBJ1-2): DGGITQSPKYLFRKEGQNVTLSCEQNLNHDAMYWYRQDPGQGLRLIYYSQIVNDFQKGDIAEGYSVSREKKESFPLTVTSAQKNPTAFYLCASSIRQGPYGYTFGSGTRLTVV.

The chain recombines TRBV10-1 with TRBJ1-2; 7 nucleotides agree with TRBD1. V lost 4 bases and J lost 7; bases outside the gene matches: 3. The germline gives CDR1 WNHNN, CDR2 SYGVQD (reference sequence). The CDR3 loop spans 12 amino acids. The CDR3 bases are TGCGCCAGCAGTGCCGACAGGGTTGGCTACACCTTC. The encoded protein is CASSADRVGYTF.

CDR3 bases: TGCGCCAGCAGCTTGGCCGGGAGAAGCGAGCAGTACTTC. Encoded protein: CASSLAGRSEQYF. The chain links TRBV5-1 to TRBJ2-7; perhaps TRBD2 as D (6 bases). CDR3 length: 13 amino acids. With 0 bases removed from V and 6 bases from J, the gap between germline ends came to 10 bases. CDR1 is SGHRS, CDR2 YFSETQ, per germline.

The chain recombines TRBV6-5 with TRBJ1-3; 8 positions agree with TRBD1. The CDR3 spans 14 residues. V was pared by 7 bases and J by 4 bases, with 6 bases of the junction left unmatched. Germline assignment: CDR1 MNHEY and CDR2 SVGAGI. DNA for the CDR3: TGTGCCAGCATTCGGACAGGGACCGGAAACACCATATATTTT. Translated, it gives CASIRTGTGNTIYF.

This clone was seen more than once but under ten times. V is TRBV28 and J is TRBJ2-1; 9 bases align to TRBD1. The CDR3 is 15 residues long. Losses at the gene ends were 6 bases for V and 4 bases for J; bases not matched to a gene: 7. Germline CDR1 MDHEN, CDR2 SYDVKM. CDR3 region: CASRSGTGTYNEQFF. The CDR3 nucleotides read TGTGCCAGCAGATCCGGGACAGGGACATACAATGAGCAGTTCTTC.

This clone occurred once. The genes are TRBV19 and TRBJ1-4; D unresolved. The germline V and J ends were trimmed by 7 bases and 0 bases, with 24 bases remaining between them. Germline values: CDR1 LNHDA, CDR2 SQIVND (reference sequence). The CDR3 spans 19 residues. This CDR3 reads CASTSREGRSLTTNEKLFF. The CDR3 DNA is TGTGCCAGTACCTCAAGGGAGGGCAGGTCGTTAACAACTAATGAAAAACTGTTTTTT.